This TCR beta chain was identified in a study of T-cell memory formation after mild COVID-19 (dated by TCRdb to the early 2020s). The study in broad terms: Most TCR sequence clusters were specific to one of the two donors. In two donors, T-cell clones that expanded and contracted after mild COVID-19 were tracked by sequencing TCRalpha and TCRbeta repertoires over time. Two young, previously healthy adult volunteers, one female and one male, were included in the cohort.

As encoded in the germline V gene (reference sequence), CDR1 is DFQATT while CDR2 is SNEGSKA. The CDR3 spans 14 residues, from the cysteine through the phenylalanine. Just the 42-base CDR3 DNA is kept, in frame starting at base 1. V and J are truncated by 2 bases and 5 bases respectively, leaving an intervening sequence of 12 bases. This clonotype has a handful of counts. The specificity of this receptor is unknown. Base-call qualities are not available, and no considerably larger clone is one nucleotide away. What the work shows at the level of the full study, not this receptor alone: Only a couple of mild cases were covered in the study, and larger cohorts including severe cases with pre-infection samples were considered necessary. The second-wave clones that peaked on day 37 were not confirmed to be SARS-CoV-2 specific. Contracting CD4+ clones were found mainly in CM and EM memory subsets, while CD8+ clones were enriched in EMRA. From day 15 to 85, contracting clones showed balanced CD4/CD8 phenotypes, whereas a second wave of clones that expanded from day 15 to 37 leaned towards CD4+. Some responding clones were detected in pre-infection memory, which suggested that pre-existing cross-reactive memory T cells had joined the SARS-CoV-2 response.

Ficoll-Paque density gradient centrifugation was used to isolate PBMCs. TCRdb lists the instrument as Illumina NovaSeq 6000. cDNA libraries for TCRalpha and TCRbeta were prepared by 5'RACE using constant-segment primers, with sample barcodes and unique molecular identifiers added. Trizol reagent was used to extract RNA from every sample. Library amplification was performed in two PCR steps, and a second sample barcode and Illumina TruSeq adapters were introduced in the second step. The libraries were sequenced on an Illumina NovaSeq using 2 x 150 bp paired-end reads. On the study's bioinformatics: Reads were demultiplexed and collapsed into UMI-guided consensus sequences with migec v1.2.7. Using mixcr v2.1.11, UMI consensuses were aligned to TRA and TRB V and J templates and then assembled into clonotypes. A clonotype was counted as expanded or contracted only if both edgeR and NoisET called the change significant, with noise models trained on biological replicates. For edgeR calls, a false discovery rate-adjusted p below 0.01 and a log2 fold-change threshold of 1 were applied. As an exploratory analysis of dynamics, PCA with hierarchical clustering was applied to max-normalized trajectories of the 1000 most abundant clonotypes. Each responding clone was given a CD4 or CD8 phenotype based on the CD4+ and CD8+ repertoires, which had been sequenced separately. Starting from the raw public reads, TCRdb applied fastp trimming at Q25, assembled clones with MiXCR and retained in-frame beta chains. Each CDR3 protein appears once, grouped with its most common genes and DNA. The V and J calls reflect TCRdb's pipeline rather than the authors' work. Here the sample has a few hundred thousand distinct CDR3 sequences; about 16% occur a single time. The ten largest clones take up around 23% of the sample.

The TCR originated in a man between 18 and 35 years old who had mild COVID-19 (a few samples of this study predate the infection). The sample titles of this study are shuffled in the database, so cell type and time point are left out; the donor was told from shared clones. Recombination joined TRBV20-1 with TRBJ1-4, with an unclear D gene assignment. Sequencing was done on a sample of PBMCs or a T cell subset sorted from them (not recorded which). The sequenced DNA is TGCAGTGCTAGACCAGCCATAGAGAATGAAAAACTGTTTTTT. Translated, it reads CSARPAIENEKLFF.